This T cell receptor (beta chain) was identified in a study of blood T cells in healthy people across ages (dated by TCRdb to the mid-2010s). Regarding the complete study: In model experiments, roughly one uniquely barcoded TCR beta cDNA molecule per two T cells was captured by template switching. The study measured age-related changes in TCR beta repertoire diversity using deep sequencing normalized with unique cDNA molecular identifiers. The donors were divided into four age groups: young (average around 17 years), middle-aged (around 37), aged (about 61) and long-lived (roughly 82). To avoid experimental bias, donors of different ages were distributed randomly across sequencing lanes. Using the same blood draw, the study looked at two additional independent replicas of 1 million unique cDNA reads for two donors, one aged 18 to 30 and the other aged 80 or older.

Systemically healthy Caucasian individuals from Russia, over 30 in total and aged roughly 6 to 90 years, were included as donors. Around 9.9 milliliters of peripheral blood were collected from each donor into EDTA-treated Vacutainer tubes. Ficoll-Paque density-gradient centrifugation was used to isolate PBMCs, with at least 6.5 million per sample. Trizol reagent was used to extract total RNA from the PBMCs, yielding at least 6 micrograms per sample. For every donor, an aliquot of PBMCs went through flow cytometry to measure the percentages of naive CD45RAhigh/CD27high T cells. Libraries were made using 5' RACE. These reads were obtained on an Illumina HiSeq 2500. A second PCR of roughly 6 to 12 cycles was run with a J-beta primer mix and a sample-barcoded 5' primer. A template-switch 5' adaptor carrying 12 random nucleotides introduced a unique molecular identifier onto each TCR beta cDNA molecule. Each sample yielded at least 3 million CDR3-containing paired-end reads. All of the RNA was converted into first-strand cDNA using the Mint cDNA synthesis kit, with a TRBC-specific oligonucleotide serving as the primer. Following uracil-DNA glycosylase treatment, all cDNA underwent a first 18-cycle PCR with the universal primers M1SS and BC2_uni_R. As for the original processing: For normalization, 1 million high-quality reads, each with a distinct molecular identifier, were randomly selected from each sample. Instead of being binned into consensus sequences, reads with shared molecular identifiers were discarded. MiTCR, run with a Q25 quality threshold and the strictest error-elimination algorithm, handled CDR3 identification, clonotype clustering and error correction. A nonparametric unseen species model with Euler transformation was used to estimate a lower bound on total TCR beta diversity. TCRdb handled the public reads itself, with Q25 trimming in fastp and clone calling in MiXCR, and kept productive beta chains. Rows matching on CDR3 protein sequence are summarized as one entry with the most common DNA and genes. What appears here as the V and J calls and clone size reflects TCRdb's work, not the paper's. The sample includes around 1,000,000 distinct CDR3 sequences, with about two fifths observed a single time. The leading ten clones occupy around 14% of the sample.

With regard to this clonotype: Its antigen is currently not known. There are no base qualities to consult, and no much larger clone falls within one base.

The study at large found these results: Observed TCR beta diversity per million T cells fell roughly linearly with age, and a significant reduction was already apparent by age roughly 40. Estimates of total diversity from one million sequenced T cells were regarded as lower bounds and underestimates. Because donor CMV infection status was unknown, age-related changes in expanded clonotypes were potentially confounded. There was a strong correlation between observed TCR beta diversity and the percentage of naive T cells measured by flow cytometry. Compared with the aged group, more naive CD4+ T cells, fewer expanded clones and increased TCR diversity were shown by the long-lived group, suggesting age selection. Conclusive comparison of naive and antigen-experienced compartments was prevented by the profiling of bulk unsorted PBMCs.

Inclusive of the bounding cysteine and phenylalanine, the CDR3 is 13 residues long. The CDR3 DNA has 39 bases and is translated from base 1. Taken from the germline V gene, the CDR1 and CDR2 loops are SGDLS and YYNGEE. A distance of 14 bases separates the germline ends of V and J, which lose 1 base and 12 bases respectively. This clonotype originated in a man between 18 and 29 years old in good health. The sample taken for sequencing was blood. The rearrangement joined TRBV9 to TRBJ2-1; there is no confident call for the D gene. The CDR3 region has the sequence CASSVSVDQRQFF. The bases read TGTGCCAGCAGCGTATCGGTTGACCAGAGGCAGTTCTTC.